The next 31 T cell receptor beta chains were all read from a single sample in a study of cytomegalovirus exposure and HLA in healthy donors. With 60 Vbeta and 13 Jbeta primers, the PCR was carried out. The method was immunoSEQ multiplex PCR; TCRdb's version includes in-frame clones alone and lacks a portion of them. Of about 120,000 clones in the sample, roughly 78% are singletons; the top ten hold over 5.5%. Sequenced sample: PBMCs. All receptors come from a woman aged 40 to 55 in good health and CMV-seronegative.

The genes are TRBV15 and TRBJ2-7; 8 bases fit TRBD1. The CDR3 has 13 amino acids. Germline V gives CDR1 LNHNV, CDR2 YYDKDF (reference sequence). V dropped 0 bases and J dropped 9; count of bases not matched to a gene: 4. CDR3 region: CATSRDQGAVQYF. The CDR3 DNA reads TGTGCCACCAGCAGAGATCAGGGGGCTGTGCAGTACTTC.

The CDR3 nucleotides read TGTGCCAGCAGTCCCCAGGTAGGGGGCGGGGAGCAGTTCTTC. This sequence encodes CASSPQVGGGEQFF. The chain has TRBV6-4 and TRBJ2-1, with 7 positions matching TRBD1. The CDR3 covers 14 residues. Germline CDR1 is MRHNA and CDR2 is SNTAGT. Unmatched junction bases numbered 11, after V lost 5 bases and J lost 10 bases.

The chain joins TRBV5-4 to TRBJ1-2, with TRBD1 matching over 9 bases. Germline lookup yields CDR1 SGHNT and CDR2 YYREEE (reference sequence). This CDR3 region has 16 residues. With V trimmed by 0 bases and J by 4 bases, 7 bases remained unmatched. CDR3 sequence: CASSLGGTGRIYGYTF. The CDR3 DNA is TGTGCCAGCAGCTTGGGCGGGACAGGGCGAATCTATGGCTACACCTTC.

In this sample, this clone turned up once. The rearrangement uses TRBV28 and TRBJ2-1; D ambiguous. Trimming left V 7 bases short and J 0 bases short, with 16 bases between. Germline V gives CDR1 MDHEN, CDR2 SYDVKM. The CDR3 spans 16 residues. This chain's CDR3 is CASNSPSEHSYNEQFF. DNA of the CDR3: TGTGCCAGCAATTCACCGAGCGAGCACTCCTACAATGAGCAGTTCTTC.

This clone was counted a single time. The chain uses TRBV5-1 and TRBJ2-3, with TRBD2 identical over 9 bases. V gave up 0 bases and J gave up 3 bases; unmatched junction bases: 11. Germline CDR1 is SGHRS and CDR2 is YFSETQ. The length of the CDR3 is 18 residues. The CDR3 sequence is CASSLALASGTGTDTQYF. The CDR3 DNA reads TGCGCCAGCAGCTTGGCCCTGGCTAGCGGGACTGGTACAGATACGCAGTATTTT.

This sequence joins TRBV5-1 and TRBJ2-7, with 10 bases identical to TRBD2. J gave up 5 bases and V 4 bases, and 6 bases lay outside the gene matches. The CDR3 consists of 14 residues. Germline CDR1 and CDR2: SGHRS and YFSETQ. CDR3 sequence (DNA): TGCGCCAGCAGCGGAAGCGGGAGGGCCGACGAGCAGTACTTC. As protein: CASSGSGRADEQYF.

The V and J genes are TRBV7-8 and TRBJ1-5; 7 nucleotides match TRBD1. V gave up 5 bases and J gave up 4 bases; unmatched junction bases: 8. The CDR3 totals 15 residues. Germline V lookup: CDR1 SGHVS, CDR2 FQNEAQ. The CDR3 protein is CASSGGGTVNQPQHF. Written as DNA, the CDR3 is TGTGCCAGCAGCGGCGGGGGGACAGTTAATCAGCCCCAGCATTTT.

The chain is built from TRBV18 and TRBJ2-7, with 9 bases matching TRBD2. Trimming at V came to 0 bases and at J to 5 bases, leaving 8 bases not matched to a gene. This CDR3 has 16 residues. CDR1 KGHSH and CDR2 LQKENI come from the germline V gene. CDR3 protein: CASSPPGGGRANEQYF. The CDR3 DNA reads TGTGCCAGCTCACCACCGGGTGGCGGGAGGGCTAACGAGCAGTACTTC.

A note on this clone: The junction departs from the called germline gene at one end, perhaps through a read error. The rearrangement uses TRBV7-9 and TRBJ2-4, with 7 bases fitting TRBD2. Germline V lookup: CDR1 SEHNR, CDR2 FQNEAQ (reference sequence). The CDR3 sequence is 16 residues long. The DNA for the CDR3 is TGTTCCAGCAGCCCGGGGAGGGGCAGAGCCAAAAACATTCAGTACTTC. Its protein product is CSSSPGRGRAKNIQYF.

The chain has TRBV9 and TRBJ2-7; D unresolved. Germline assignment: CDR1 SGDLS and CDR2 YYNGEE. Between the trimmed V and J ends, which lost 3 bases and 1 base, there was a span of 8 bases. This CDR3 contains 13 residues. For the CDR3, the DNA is TGTGCCAGCAGCGCCACGGGTTCCTACGAGCAGTACTTC. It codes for CASSATGSYEQYF.

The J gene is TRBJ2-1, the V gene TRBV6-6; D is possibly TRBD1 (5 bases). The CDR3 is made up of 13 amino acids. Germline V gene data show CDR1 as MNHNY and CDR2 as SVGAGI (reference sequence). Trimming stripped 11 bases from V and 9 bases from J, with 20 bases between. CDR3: CARTHAGYGEQFF. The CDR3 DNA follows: TGTGCCCGCACCCACGCAGGGTATGGTGAGCAGTTCTTC.

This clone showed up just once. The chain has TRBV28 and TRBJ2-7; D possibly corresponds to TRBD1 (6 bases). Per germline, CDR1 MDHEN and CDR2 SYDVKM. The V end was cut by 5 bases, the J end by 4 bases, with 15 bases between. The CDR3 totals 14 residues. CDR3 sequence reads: CASSVGARGYEQYF. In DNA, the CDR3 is TGTGCCAGCAGTGTGGGGGCAAGAGGGTACGAGCAGTACTTC.

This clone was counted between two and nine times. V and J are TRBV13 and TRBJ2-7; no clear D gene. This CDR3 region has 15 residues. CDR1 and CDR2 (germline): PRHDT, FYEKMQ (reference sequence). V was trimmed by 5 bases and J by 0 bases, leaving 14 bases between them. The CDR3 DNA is TGTGCCAGCAGCCCACCAGGCCCGAGCTCCTACGAGCAGTACTTC. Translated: CASSPPGPSSYEQYF. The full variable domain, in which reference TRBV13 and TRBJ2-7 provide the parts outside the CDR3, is AAGVIQSPRHLIKEKRETATLKCYPIPRHDTVYWYQQGPGQDPQFLISFYEKMQSDKGSIPDRFSAQQFSDYHSELNMSSLELGDSALYFCASSPPGPSSYEQYFGPGTRLTVT.

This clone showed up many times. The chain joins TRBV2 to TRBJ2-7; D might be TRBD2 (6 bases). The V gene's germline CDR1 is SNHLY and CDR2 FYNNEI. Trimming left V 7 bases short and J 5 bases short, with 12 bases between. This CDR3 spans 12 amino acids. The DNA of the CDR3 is TGTGCCAGCACAGCCTGGGGGGACGAGCAGTACTTC. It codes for CASTAWGDEQYF.

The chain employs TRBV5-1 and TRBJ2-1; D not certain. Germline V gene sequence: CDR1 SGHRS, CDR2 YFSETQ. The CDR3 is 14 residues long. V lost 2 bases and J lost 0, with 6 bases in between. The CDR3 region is CASSLASSYNEQFF. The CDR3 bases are TGCGCCAGCAGCTTAGCTAGCTCCTACAATGAGCAGTTCTTC.

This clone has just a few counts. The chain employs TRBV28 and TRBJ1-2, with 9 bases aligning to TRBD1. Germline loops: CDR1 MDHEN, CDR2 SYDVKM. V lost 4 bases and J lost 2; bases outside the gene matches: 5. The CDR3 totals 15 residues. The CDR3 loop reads CASSSYRGQNYGYTF. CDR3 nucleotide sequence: TGTGCCAGCAGTTCTTACAGGGGGCAGAACTATGGCTACACCTTC.

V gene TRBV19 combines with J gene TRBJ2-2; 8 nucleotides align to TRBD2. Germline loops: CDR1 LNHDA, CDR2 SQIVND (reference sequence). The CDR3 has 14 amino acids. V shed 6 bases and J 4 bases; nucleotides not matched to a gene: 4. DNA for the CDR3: TGTGCCAGTAGGTCACTAGCGGCCACCGGGGAGCTGTTTTTT. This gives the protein CASRSLAATGELFF.

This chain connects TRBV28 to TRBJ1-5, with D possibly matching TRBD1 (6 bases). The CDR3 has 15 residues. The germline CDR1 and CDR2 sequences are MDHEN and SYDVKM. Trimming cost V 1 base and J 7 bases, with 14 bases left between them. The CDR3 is CASSLLGAGGQPQHF. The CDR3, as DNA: TGTGCCAGCAGTTTATTGGGGGCGGGGGGCCAGCCCCAGCATTTT.

CDR3 sequence reads: CASSLGLADVGADTQYF. The CDR3 DNA follows: TGCGCCAGCAGCTTGGGCCTAGCGGATGTAGGGGCAGATACGCAGTATTTT. The chain couples TRBV5-1 to TRBJ2-3, with TRBD2 identical over 7 bases. V was clipped by 0 bases and J by 4 bases; unmatched bases: 11. The CDR3 runs to 17 residues. Looked up from germline, CDR1 is SGHRS and CDR2 is YFSETQ.

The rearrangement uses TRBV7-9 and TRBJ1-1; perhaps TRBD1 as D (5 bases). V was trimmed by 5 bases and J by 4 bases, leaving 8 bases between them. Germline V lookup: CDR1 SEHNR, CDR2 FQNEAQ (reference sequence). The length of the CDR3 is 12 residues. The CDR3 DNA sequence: TGTGCCAGCAGCCCCGGGGGCACTGAAGCTTTCTTT. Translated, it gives CASSPGGTEAFF.

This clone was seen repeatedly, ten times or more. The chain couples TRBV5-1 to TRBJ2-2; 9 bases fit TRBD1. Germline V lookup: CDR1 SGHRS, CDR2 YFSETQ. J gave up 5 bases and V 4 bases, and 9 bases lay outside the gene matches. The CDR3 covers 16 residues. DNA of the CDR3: TGCGCCAGCAGCGCCCCGGGACAGGGTCCGACCGGGGAGCTGTTTTTT. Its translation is CASSAPGQGPTGELFF.

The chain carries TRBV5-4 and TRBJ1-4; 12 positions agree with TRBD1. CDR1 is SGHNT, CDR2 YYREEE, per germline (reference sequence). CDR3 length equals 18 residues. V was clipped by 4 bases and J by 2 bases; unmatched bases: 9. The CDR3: CASSPGTGGWRTNEKLFF. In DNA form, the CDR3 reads TGTGCCAGCAGCCCCGGGACAGGGGGCTGGCGGACTAATGAAAAACTGTTTTTT.

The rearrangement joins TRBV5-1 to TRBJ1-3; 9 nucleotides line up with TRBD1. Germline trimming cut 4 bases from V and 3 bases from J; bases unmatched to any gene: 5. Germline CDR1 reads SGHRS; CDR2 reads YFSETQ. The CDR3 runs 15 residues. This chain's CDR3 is CASSVDRGYGNTIYF. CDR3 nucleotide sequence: TGCGCCAGCAGCGTGGACAGGGGTTATGGAAACACCATATATTTT.

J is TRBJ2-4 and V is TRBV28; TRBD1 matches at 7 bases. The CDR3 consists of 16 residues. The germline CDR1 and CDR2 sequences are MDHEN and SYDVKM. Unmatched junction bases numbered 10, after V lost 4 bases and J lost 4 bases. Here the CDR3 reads CASSSRFWDRKNIQYF. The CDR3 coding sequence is TGTGCCAGCAGTTCGCGCTTCTGGGACAGAAAAAACATTCAGTACTTC.

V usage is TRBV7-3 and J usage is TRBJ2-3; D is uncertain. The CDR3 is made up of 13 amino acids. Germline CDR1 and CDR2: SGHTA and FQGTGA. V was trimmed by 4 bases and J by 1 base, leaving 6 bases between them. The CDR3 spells CASSSPGTDTQYF. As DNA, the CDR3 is TGTGCCAGCAGCTCCCCTGGCACAGATACGCAGTATTTT. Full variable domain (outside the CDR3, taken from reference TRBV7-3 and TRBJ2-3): GAGVSQTPSNKVTEKGKYVELRCDPISGHTALYWYRQSLGQGPEFLIYFQGTGAADDSGLPNDRFFAVRPEGSVSTLKIQRTERGDSAVYLCASSSPGTDTQYFGPGTRLTVL.

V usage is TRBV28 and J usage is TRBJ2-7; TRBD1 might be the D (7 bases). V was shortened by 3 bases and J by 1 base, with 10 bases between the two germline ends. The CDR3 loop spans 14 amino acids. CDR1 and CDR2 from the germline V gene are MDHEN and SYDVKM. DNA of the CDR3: TGTGCCAGCAGTTTCCAGGGGGGTTCCTACGAGCAGTACTTC. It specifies CASSFQGGSYEQYF.

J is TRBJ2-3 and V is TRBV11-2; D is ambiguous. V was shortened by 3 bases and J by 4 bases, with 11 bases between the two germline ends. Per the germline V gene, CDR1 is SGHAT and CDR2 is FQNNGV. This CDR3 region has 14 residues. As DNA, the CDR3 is TGTGCCAGCAGCTTCGCTCTAGACCCAGATACGCAGTATTTT. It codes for CASSFALDPDTQYF.

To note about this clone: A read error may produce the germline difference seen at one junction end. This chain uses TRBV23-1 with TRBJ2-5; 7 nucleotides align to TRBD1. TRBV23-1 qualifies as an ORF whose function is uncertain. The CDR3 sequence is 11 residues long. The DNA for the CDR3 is TGCGCCAGCAGTCAATGGGACAGCGAGAACTTC. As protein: CASSQWDSENF.

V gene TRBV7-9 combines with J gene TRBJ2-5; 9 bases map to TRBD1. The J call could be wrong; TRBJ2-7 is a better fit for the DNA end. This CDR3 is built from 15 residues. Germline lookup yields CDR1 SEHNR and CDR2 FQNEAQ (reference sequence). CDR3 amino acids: CASSPSGTGRYEQYF. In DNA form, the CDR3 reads TGTGCCAGCAGCCCCTCCGGGACAGGGCGGTACGAGCAGTACTTC.

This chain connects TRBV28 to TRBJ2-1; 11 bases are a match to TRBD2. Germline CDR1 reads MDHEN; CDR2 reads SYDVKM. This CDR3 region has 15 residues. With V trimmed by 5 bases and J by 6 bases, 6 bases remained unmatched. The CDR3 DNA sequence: TGTGCCAGCAGTGTAGCGGGAGGGCCGGGCAATGAGCAGTTCTTC. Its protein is CASSVAGGPGNEQFF.

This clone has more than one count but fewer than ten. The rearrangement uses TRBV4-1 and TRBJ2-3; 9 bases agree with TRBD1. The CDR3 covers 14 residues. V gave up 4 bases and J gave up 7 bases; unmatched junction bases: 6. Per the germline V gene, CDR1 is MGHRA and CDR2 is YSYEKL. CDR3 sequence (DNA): TGCGCCAGCAGCCCCCGACAGGGGGGGAATACGCAGTATTTT. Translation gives CASSPRQGGNTQYF.